The 14 T cell receptor beta chains reported below all come from one sample, sequenced in a study of beta chain features in type 1 diabetes. Study-wide findings and caveats: A moderate, significant TCRB CDR3 shortening appeared in type 1 diabetes across four CD4+ subsets.

The antigens of these receptors remain unknown. Sequencing targeted expressed TCRB transcripts, as all isolated RNA had been reverse transcribed. Libraries were prepared by immunoSEQ multiplex PCR; TCRdb keeps only in-frame clonotypes and omits some of them. The sample carries more than 550,000 clones, 11% to 15% recorded once. Sequencing was carried out using naive CD4+ T cells from blood. The receptor source for this set is a man younger than 35 with type 1 diabetes.

The V gene is TRBV30, the J gene TRBJ1-2, with 9 bases identical to TRBD1. V was pared by 2 bases and J by 8 bases, with 15 bases of the junction left unmatched. The V gene's germline CDR1 is GTSNPN and CDR2 SVGIG (reference sequence). This CDR3 comprises 16 residues. The CDR3 reads CAWSLYPRQGVRGYTF. CDR3 nucleotides: TGTGCCTGGAGTTTATACCCCAGACAGGGGGTGAGAGGCTACACCTTC.

The sample holds a few counts of this clone. The chain recombines TRBV5-1 with TRBJ2-1, with 9 bases lining up with TRBD2. The CDR3 totals 13 residues. Losses at the gene ends were 7 bases for V and 8 bases for J; bases not matched to a gene: 7. Germline CDR1 reads SGHRS; CDR2 reads YFSETQ. The CDR3 DNA follows: TGCGCCAGCGGTAGCGGGAGTACCGATGAGCAGTTCTTC. It translates to CASGSGSTDEQFF.

This clone was seen only a few times. The CDR3 protein is CASSLVRGPNEQYF. For the CDR3, the DNA is TGTGCCAGCAGCTTAGTCAGGGGGCCCAACGAGCAGTACTTC. V usage is TRBV7-2 and J usage is TRBJ2-7; 8 bases map to TRBD1. CDR3 length: 14 amino acids. Germline CDR1 reads SGHTA; CDR2 reads FQGNSA. V trimming: 1 base; J trimming: 5 bases; junction bases outside the gene matches: 4.

In this sample, this clone turned up a few times. The CDR3 DNA reads as TGTGCCAGCAGTTTAGGGGGAGGCAGATCGAACCGCTACTTC. This sequence encodes CASSLGGGRSNRYF. The chain is built from TRBV2 and TRBJ2-4; D may be TRBD1 or TRBD2 (6 bases each). CDR1 and CDR2 (germline): SNHLY, FYNNEI. V was cut by 5 bases and J by 16 bases, with 24 bases left in between. This CDR3 contains 14 residues.

This clone was seen more than once but under ten times. CDR3 protein: CASSGRQSEQYF. CDR3 in DNA: TGTGCCAGCAGCGGTAGACAGTCCGAGCAGTACTTC. V gene TRBV9 combines with J gene TRBJ2-7; D may be TRBD1 (5 bases). CDR3 length equals 12 residues. The V end was cut by 3 bases, the J end by 6 bases, with 10 bases between. Germline CDR1 is SGDLS and CDR2 is YYNGEE.

The J gene is TRBJ1-6, the V gene TRBV7-8; no clear D gene. Per the germline V gene, CDR1 is SGHVS and CDR2 is FQNEAQ. The ends were cut back, 8 bases at V and 7 bases at J, with 12 bases in the middle. The CDR3 totals 13 residues. The CDR3 is CASVGSRNSPLHF. CDR3 sequence (DNA): TGTGCCAGCGTCGGGTCCAGGAATTCACCCCTCCACTTT.

This clone was recorded a few times. The chain links TRBV7-9 to TRBJ1-1; D unclear. The V gene's germline CDR1 is SEHNR and CDR2 FQNEAQ (reference sequence). The V and J ends lost 5 bases and 5 bases respectively, with 12 bases between them. This CDR3 spans 13 amino acids. Here the CDR3 DNA reads TGTGCCAGCAGCACCCAAGAAGAGACTGAAGCTTTCTTT. Translating gives CASSTQEETEAFF.

This clone was observed a handful of times. The genes are TRBV6-6 and TRBJ1-1; D is unresolved. CDR1 and CDR2 from the germline V gene are MNHNY and SVGAGI (reference sequence). The CDR3 runs to 12 residues. Trimming removed 2 bases at V and 1 base at J, with 2 bases between. The CDR3 protein is CASSYENTEAFF. CDR3 nucleotide sequence: TGTGCCAGCAGTTACGAGAACACTGAAGCTTTCTTT.

This clone was seen a few times. The gene calls are TRBV6-5 and TRBJ2-1; TRBD2 agrees at 11 bases. The CDR3 loop spans 15 amino acids. Trimming cost V 7 bases and J 6 bases; bases outside gene matches: 8. Germline CDR1 reads MNHEY; CDR2 reads SVGAGI. CDR3: CASTGKGLAGNEQFF. The CDR3 DNA follows: TGTGCCAGCACCGGAAAAGGACTAGCGGGCAATGAGCAGTTCTTC.

This clone was picked up a small number of times. The chain employs TRBV7-9 and TRBJ1-5; D is unresolved. Germline lookup yields CDR1 SEHNR and CDR2 FQNEAQ (reference sequence). The CDR3 is made up of 13 amino acids. V lost 1 base and J 6 bases, leaving 7 bases between the germline ends. The CDR3 is CASSLGEVQPQHF. In DNA, the CDR3 is TGTGCCAGCAGCTTAGGAGAGGTTCAGCCCCAGCATTTT.

V and J are TRBV4-3 and TRBJ1-4; a possible D gene is TRBD1 (5 bases). CDR1 is LGHNA, CDR2 YSLEER, per germline. V lost 0 bases and J 0 bases, leaving 20 bases between the germline ends. This CDR3 contains 20 residues. CDR3 loop: CASSQERVQGRGATNEKLFF. CDR3 coding DNA: TGCGCCAGCAGCCAAGAAAGGGTTCAGGGTCGGGGTGCAACTAATGAAAAACTGTTTTTT.

This clone was recorded a few times. V usage is TRBV5-4 and J usage is TRBJ2-1; D is possibly TRBD2 (6 bases). Germline V CDR1 and CDR2: SGHNT, YYREEE (reference sequence). This CDR3 contains 15 residues. Trimming stripped 3 bases from V and 0 bases from J, with 10 bases between. The CDR3 coding sequence is TGTGCCAGCAGCTCCGGGAGCAGCTCCTACAATGAGCAGTTCTTC. Amino acids: CASSSGSSSYNEQFF.

This clone appeared a few times. The chain recombines TRBV7-8 with TRBJ2-7, with TRBD2 identical over 10 bases. The V gene end was trimmed by 4 bases and the J gene end by 6 bases; junction bases not matched to a gene: 0. Germline V gene sequence: CDR1 SGHVS, CDR2 FQNEAQ. The CDR3 runs to 12 residues. The chain's CDR3 is CASSWTSGEQYF. CDR3 in DNA: TGTGCCAGCAGCTGGACTAGCGGCGAGCAGTACTTC.

This clone was found a few times. This sample includes further DNA sequences coding for the same CDR3. The rearrangement links TRBV30 to TRBJ1-5, with D uncertain. CDR3 length equals 13 residues. The germline V gene has CDR1 GTSNPN and CDR2 SVGIG (reference sequence). V was cut by 0 bases and J by 4 bases, with 7 bases left in between. The CDR3 nucleotides are TGTGCCTGGAGTGTTGCGGTAAATCAGCCCCAGCATTTT. This codes for CAWSVAVNQPQHF. The variable domain in full, completed from reference TRBV30 and TRBJ1-5, reads SQTIHQWPATLVQPVGSPLSLECTVEGTSNPNLYWYRQAAGRGLQLLFYSVGIGQISSEVPQNLSASRPQDRQFILSSKKLLLSDSGFYLCAWSVAVNQPQHFGDGTRLSIL.